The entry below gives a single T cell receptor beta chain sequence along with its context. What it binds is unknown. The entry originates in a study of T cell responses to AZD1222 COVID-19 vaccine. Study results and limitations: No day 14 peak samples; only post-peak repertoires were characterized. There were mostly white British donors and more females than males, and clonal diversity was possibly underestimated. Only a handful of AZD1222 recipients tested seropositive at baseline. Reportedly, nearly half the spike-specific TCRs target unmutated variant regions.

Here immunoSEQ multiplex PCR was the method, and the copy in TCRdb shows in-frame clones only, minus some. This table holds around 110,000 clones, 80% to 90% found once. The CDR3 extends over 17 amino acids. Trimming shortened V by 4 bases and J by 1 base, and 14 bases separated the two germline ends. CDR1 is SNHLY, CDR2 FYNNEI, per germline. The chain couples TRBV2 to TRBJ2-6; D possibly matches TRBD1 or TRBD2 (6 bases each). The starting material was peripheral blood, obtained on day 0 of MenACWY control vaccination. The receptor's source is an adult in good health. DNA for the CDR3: TGTGCCAGCAGTGTGGGGGGCACAACTTCTGGGGCCAACGTCCTGACTTTC. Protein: CASSVGGTTSGANVLTF.